The TCR beta chain under discussion was sequenced for a study of T cell changes during pregnancy in multiple sclerosis. The CDR3 has 13 residues. In germline, CDR1 is MDHEN, CDR2 SYDVKM. V was pared by 7 bases and J by 8 bases, with 15 bases between. This table comes from immunoSEQ multiplex PCR, and its TCRdb copy is limited to in-frame clones, with some not included. This repertoire shows about 98,000 clones, about 91% found once; its top ten account for about 2.3%. This specimen consisted of peripheral blood, obtained after pregnancy. The chain couples TRBV28 to TRBJ2-1; maybe TRBD2 (7 bases). The sequence derives from a female donor in good health, enrolled as a control in a pregnancy study. The CDR3 DNA follows: TGTGCCAGCAATGAGGGAGGGGGGGATGAGCAGTTCTTC. Translation: CASNEGGGDEQFF.